The entry below describes one TCR beta chain. Its antigen is still unknown. This sample stems from a study of shared clonotypes between healthy human individuals. Study-wide points: Around 5.4% of naive CD4 clonotypes were common to several donors. Despite large depth, rarefaction showed incomplete sorted-subset sequencing.

The germline CDR1 and CDR2 sequences are SGHVS and FNYEAQ. V was pared by 5 bases and J by 5 bases, with 16 bases of the junction left unmatched. CDR3 length: 18 amino acids. Some clones are missing from TCRdb's copy, which holds only in-frame ones; the method was immunoSEQ multiplex PCR. The table includes about 1.5 million clones, roughly 98% detected once. This TCR came from a man aged 25-40 years in good health. V usage is TRBV7-6 and J usage is TRBJ2-3, with TRBD2 matching 10 bases. Source material: naive CD4+ T cells sorted from blood. Noted subset: CD45RA+ positively selected. CDR3 in amino acids: CASSPRNKLAGAGDTQYF. DNA for the CDR3: TGTGCCAGCAGCCCCCGAAATAAGCTAGCGGGAGCAGGAGATACGCAGTATTTT. Full variable domain (outside the CDR3, taken from reference TRBV7-6 and TRBJ2-3): GAGVSQSPRYKVTKRGQDVALRCDPISGHVSLYWYRQALGQGPEFLTYFNYEAQQDKSGLPNDRFSAERPEGSISTLTIQRTEQRDSAMYRCASSPRNKLAGAGDTQYFGPGTRLTVL.